This T cell receptor (beta chain) came from a study of control samples from healthy donors and cancer patients. Data came from immunoSEQ multiplex PCR; TCRdb stores just in-frame clones and leaves some out. The data contain 93,000 or so clones, 80% to 90% of them seen just once; the ten biggest clones take up approximately 19%. The V gene end was trimmed by 5 bases and the J gene end by 0 bases; junction bases not matched to a gene: 4. In germline, CDR1 is SGHDT, CDR2 YYEEEE. This CDR3 contains 15 residues. This TCR was sampled from a man aged 60-69 years with lung cancer. The sample taken for sequencing was PBMCs. V usage is TRBV5-6 and J usage is TRBJ1-5; 8 bases fit TRBD1. CDR3 in amino acids: CASRDRADSNQPQHF. CDR3 DNA sequence: TGTGCCAGCAGGGACAGGGCCGATAGCAATCAGCCCCAGCATTTT.